This TCR beta chain comes out of a study of T cells in Graves' hyperthyroidism and ophthalmopathy. Amplification of TCR beta CDR3 regions was performed using RNA transcripts as template. First-round RT-PCR targeting the TCR CDR3 was performed with the HTBI primer set. TCRdb reprocessed the multiplex PCR reads via MiXCR and lists one record per CDR3 protein. The sample carries 300,000 to 500,000 distinct CDR3 sequences, about 14% recorded once. The CDR3 runs to 13 residues. V gave up 6 bases and J gave up 6 bases, with 14 bases separating them. The germline gives CDR1 MNHEY, CDR2 SMNVEV (reference sequence). This clonotype has ten or more counts. Its antigen is still unknown. Notes on the study in general: With a median lead of approximately 6 months before onset, the model predicted ophthalmopathy. Blood shared most expanded thyroid clonotypes above 0.001. Separation of ophthalmopathy from stable hyperthyroidism was achieved by a 13 V-J model.

Sequenced input: blood. The source of this sequence is a man aged 45 to 65 with Graves' ophthalmopathy. V is TRBV27 and J is TRBJ1-2; tentatively, D is TRBD1 (5 bases). The DNA of the CDR3 is TGTGCCAGCAGCTCGGGACGGCCGCATGGCTACACCTTC. This gives the protein CASSSGRPHGYTF.